What follows are 4 T cell receptor beta chains derived from one specimen sequenced in a study of T cell repertoires in ileal Crohn's disease. Specified time point: neoterminal ileum biopsy at postoperative endoscopy, about 6 months after surgery. Using immunoSEQ multiplex PCR, the repertoire was profiled, and TCRdb retains in-frame clones only, with some absent. The table shows about 12,000 clones, with about 81% occurring only once. Sequenced material: ileal tissue. Receptor source: an adult with Crohn's disease.

This clone was seen once. Written as DNA, the CDR3 is TGTGCCAGCAGTCGGGGGAGTGGCACAGATACGCAGTATTTT. Amino acids: CASSRGSGTDTQYF. The rearrangement uses TRBV25-1 and TRBJ2-3; D may be TRBD2 (6 bases). Germline V gene data show CDR1 as MGHDK and CDR2 as SYGVNS. V lost 5 bases, J lost 1 base, and 10 bases lay in between. The CDR3 has 14 residues.

The genes are TRBV9 and TRBJ2-5; no firm D call. This CDR3 region has 14 residues. Trimming took 0 bases from V and 0 from J, leaving 6 bases between them. The V gene's germline CDR1 is SGDLS and CDR2 YYNGEE. The chain's CDR3 is CASSVVADQETQYF. The CDR3 DNA follows: TGTGCCAGCAGCGTAGTGGCGGACCAAGAGACCCAGTACTTC.

CDR3 region: CASSYTPGLAYEQFF. The CDR3 DNA reads as TGCGCCAGCAGCTACACACCGGGACTAGCGTATGAGCAGTTCTTC. This chain links TRBV4-1 with TRBJ2-1; 10 nucleotides align to TRBD2. With V trimmed by 5 bases and J by 8 bases, 9 bases remained unmatched. The CDR3 spans 15 residues. Looked up from germline, CDR1 is MGHRA and CDR2 is YSYEKL.

The chain recombines TRBV15 with TRBJ2-5; 9 bases are shared with TRBD2. The CDR3 covers 14 residues. V gave up 3 bases and J gave up 1 base; unmatched junction bases: 0. CDR1 is LNHNV and CDR2 is YYDKDF in the germline V gene (reference sequence). This CDR3 is CATSRGLAQETQYF. CDR3 nucleotide sequence: TGTGCCACCAGCAGGGGACTAGCCCAAGAGACCCAGTACTTC.